The 25 T cell receptor beta chains listed next were all sequenced from one sample in a study of T cells in Graves' hyperthyroidism and ophthalmopathy. Template material for amplifying TCR beta CDR3 regions consisted of RNA transcripts. The study used the HTBI primer set for a first-round RT-PCR of the TCR CDR3. One entry per CDR3 protein results from TCRdb running MiXCR on the multiplex PCR reads. Counted here are roughly 400,000 distinct CDR3 sequences, roughly 14% occurring once; the ten biggest clones make up around 30%. The specimen was blood. Receptors were obtained from a woman aged 18-29 years with Graves' hyperthyroidism that later progressed to Graves' ophthalmopathy.

This clonotype was seen at least ten times. The chain is built from TRBV6-1 and TRBJ2-5, with unresolved D. Germline V gene data show CDR1 as MNHNS and CDR2 as SASEGT. The CDR3 is 9 amino acids. V was shortened by 8 bases and J by 5 bases, with 3 bases between the two germline ends. The CDR3 nucleotides are TGTGCCAGCGCTGAGACCCAGTACTTC. Protein product: CASAETQYF.

Ten or more counts support this clonotype. This chain joins TRBV7-8 and TRBJ2-3; D gene ambiguous. The germline gives CDR1 SGHVS, CDR2 FQNEAQ. V lost 0 bases, J lost 5 bases, and 6 bases lay in between. The CDR3 covers 13 residues. The CDR3 sequence is CASSLARGDTQYF. The CDR3 nucleotides are TGTGCCAGCAGCTTAGCGCGTGGAGATACGCAGTATTTT.

This clonotype was seen many times. V and J are TRBV9 and TRBJ2-7, with 10 bases matching TRBD2. The CDR3 length is 15 residues. After removal of 4 bases from V and 1 base from J, the junction contained 5 bases not matched to a gene. CDR1 SGDLS and CDR2 YYNGEE come from the germline V gene. This chain's CDR3 is CASSPTSGISYEQYF. CDR3 coding DNA: TGTGCCAGCAGCCCTACTAGCGGGATTTCCTACGAGCAGTACTTC.

This clonotype appeared many times. This sequence joins TRBV6-5 and TRBJ2-3; D gene uncertain. Looked up from germline, CDR1 is MNHEY and CDR2 is SVGAGI. V gave up 6 bases and J gave up 0 bases, with 13 bases separating them. This CDR3 contains 15 residues. In DNA, the CDR3 is TGTGCCAGCAGGGCTGTGCGGCATAGCACAGATACGCAGTATTTT. Translated: CASRAVRHSTDTQYF.

This clonotype was counted many times. The genes are TRBV28 and TRBJ2-3, with 7 nucleotides matching TRBD1. This CDR3 is built from 15 residues. V dropped 3 bases and J dropped 1; count of bases not matched to a gene: 4. Looked up from germline, CDR1 is MDHEN and CDR2 is SYDVKM. The CDR3 DNA is TGTGCCAGCAGTTTGGACAGGATACGCACAGATACGCAGTATTTT. Protein sequence: CASSLDRIRTDTQYF.

This clonotype was observed a handful of times. The rearrangement uses TRBV4-1 and TRBJ2-3, with D perhaps given as TRBD1 or TRBD2 (5 bases each). Germline CDR1 reads MGHRA; CDR2 reads YSYEKL. This CDR3 has 15 amino acids. Trimming took off 3 bases at V and 4 bases at J, with 14 bases between the two ends. The DNA of the CDR3 is TGCGCCAGCAGCCACCGAGGGACCGAAGCAGATACGCAGTATTTT. Protein sequence: CASSHRGTEADTQYF.

This chain connects TRBV20-1 to TRBJ1-6; D gene ambiguous. The CDR3 is 13 amino acids. CDR1 DFQATT and CDR2 SNEGSKA come from the germline V gene (reference sequence). CDR3 protein: CSVQSSYNSPLHF. The CDR3 DNA follows: TGCAGCGTTCAGAGCTCCTATAATTCACCCCTCCACTTT.

This chain joins TRBV4-3 and TRBJ2-1; TRBD2 might be the D (6 bases). Germline V gene sequence: CDR1 LGHNA, CDR2 YSLEER. V lost 0 bases and J lost 6, with 9 bases in between. The CDR3 runs 14 residues. The CDR3 DNA follows: TGCGCCAGCAGCCAAGATGGGACTTCCAATGAGCAGTTCTTC. This gives the protein CASSQDGTSNEQFF.

The chain employs TRBV13 and TRBJ2-7, with D maybe TRBD1 (6 bases). The germline CDR1 and CDR2 sequences are PRHDT and FYEKMQ (reference sequence). This CDR3 region has 14 residues. With 4 bases removed from V and 4 bases from J, the gap between germline ends came to 14 bases. The CDR3 sequence is CASSSGTWGYEQYF. CDR3 DNA sequence: TGTGCCAGCAGCTCCGGGACATGGGGGTACGAGCAGTACTTC.

V and J are TRBV6-6 and TRBJ2-1; possible D gene TRBD2, 6 bases. CDR3 length: 14 residues. The V end lost 0 bases, the J end lost 10 bases, and 13 bases lay between the germline ends. CDR1 is MNHNY and CDR2 is SVGAGI in the germline V gene (reference sequence). CDR3 bases: TGTGCCAGCAGTTACTCACCGGGGGTGGGGGAGCAGTTCTTC. Its translation: CASSYSPGVGEQFF.

The rearrangement joins TRBV27 to TRBJ1-3; no reliable D call. Trimming shortened V by 2 bases and J by 0 bases, and 8 bases separated the two germline ends. The CDR3 is 15 amino acids. CDR1 is MNHEY, CDR2 SMNVEV, per germline (reference sequence). The CDR3 DNA reads TGTGCCAGCAGTTTAAGGGCATTCTCTGGAAACACCATATATTTT. Translated: CASSLRAFSGNTIYF.

This clonotype was seen repeatedly, ten times or more. CDR3 region: CASSLGLAGGVRTYEQYF. The CDR3, as DNA: TGTGCCAGCAGCCTAGGACTAGCGGGAGGAGTGCGGACCTACGAGCAGTACTTC. The chain has TRBV12-3 or TRBV12-4 and TRBJ2-7, with TRBD2 identical over 14 bases. V dropped 6 bases and J dropped 2; count of bases not matched to a gene: 12. The CDR3 has 18 amino acids.

This clonotype was seen many times. The rearrangement joins TRBV7-8 to TRBJ2-5; TRBD1 aligns across 8 bases. Looked up from germline, CDR1 is SGHVS and CDR2 is FQNEAQ. V dropped 3 bases and J dropped 7; count of bases not matched to a gene: 16. The CDR3 contains 17 residues. The CDR3 bases are TGTGCCAGCAGCTTTCACCCACAGGGGGATACGGGAGTGACCCAGTACTTC. Its translation: CASSFHPQGDTGVTQYF.

A few counts support this clonotype. V gene TRBV25-1 combines with J gene TRBJ1-1; D is uncertain. The germline V gene has CDR1 MGHDK and CDR2 SYGVNS. This CDR3 spans 13 amino acids. V was cut by 4 bases and J by 5 bases, with 11 bases left in between. CDR3 amino acids: CASSGLSGTEAFF. CDR3 nucleotide sequence: TGTGCCAGCAGTGGACTATCTGGGACTGAAGCTTTCTTT.

This clonotype was counted only a few times. The chain carries TRBV5-4 and TRBJ2-1; no firm D call. The CDR3 is 17 residues long. V was trimmed by 0 bases and J by 13 bases, leaving 26 bases between them. CDR1 is SGHNT and CDR2 is YYREEE in the germline V gene (reference sequence). DNA of the CDR3: TGTGCCAGCAGCTTGGGCTTTAGGGTCAAGAAAATGAGTGAACAGTTCTTC. This gives the protein CASSLGFRVKKMSEQFF.

The rearrangement joins TRBV4-2 to TRBJ2-7; 9 nucleotides line up with TRBD2. Germline V gene sequence: CDR1 LGHNA, CDR2 YNFKEQ. V was clipped by 1 base and J by 6 bases; unmatched bases: 13. This CDR3 region has 17 residues. The CDR3 spells CASSQGGGRAPLTEQYF. CDR3 nucleotides: TGTGCCAGCAGCCAAGGTGGCGGGAGGGCCCCCTTAACCGAGCAGTACTTC.

A few counts support this clonotype. The J gene is TRBJ2-7, the V gene TRBV20-1, with D perhaps TRBD2 (6 bases). CDR1 is DFQATT and CDR2 is SNEGSKA in the germline V gene (reference sequence). This CDR3 contains 13 residues. The V end lost 2 bases, the J end lost 2 bases, and 10 bases lay between the germline ends. The CDR3 DNA is TGCAGTGCTAGACCAGCGGGTCCCTACGAGCAGTACTTC. This codes for CSARPAGPYEQYF.

The sample holds many counts of this clonotype. V gene TRBV11-2 combines with J gene TRBJ1-1; D call uncertain. Germline CDR1 and CDR2: SGHAT and FQNNGV. V lost 1 base to trimming and J lost 3 bases, with 12 bases between them. This CDR3 contains 15 residues. The CDR3 sequence: CASSLAGRFDTEAFF. CDR3 DNA sequence: TGTGCCAGCAGCTTAGCAGGCAGGTTCGACACTGAAGCTTTCTTT.

This clonotype came up many times. In DNA, the CDR3 is TGCGCCAGCAGCTTGGAGTTATCTAGCGGGTATGAGGGGACCCAGTACTTC. Translated: CASSLELSSGYEGTQYF. The chain links TRBV5-1 to TRBJ2-5; TRBD2 matches 8 bases. The germline CDR1 and CDR2 sequences are SGHRS and YFSETQ. CDR3 length: 17 residues. V lost 0 bases, J lost 7 bases, and 14 bases stayed unmatched. The full variable domain, with the rest looked up from reference TRBV5-1 and TRBJ2-5, is KAGVTQTPRYLIKTRGQQVTLSCSPISGHRSVSWYQQTPGQGLQFLFEYFSETQRNKGNFPGRFSGRQFSNSRSEMNVSTLELGDSALYLCASSLELSSGYEGTQYFGPGTRLLVL.

This clonotype was seen a handful of times. The J gene is TRBJ1-2, the V gene TRBV29-1; 7 bases are shared with TRBD1. This CDR3 contains 12 residues. J gave up 8 bases and V 7 bases, and 10 bases lay outside the gene matches. Germline CDR1 and CDR2: SQVTM and ANQGSEA. The chain's CDR3 is CSADSQGEGYTF. The CDR3 region has the DNA TGCAGCGCTGACTCGCAGGGGGAAGGCTACACCTTC. Looking up the rest from reference TRBV29-1 and TRBJ1-2 gives the full variable domain: SAVISQKPSRDICQRGTSLTIQCQVDSQVTMMFWYRQQPGQSLTLIATANQGSEATYESGFVIDKFPISRPNLTFSTLTVSNMSPEDSSIYLCSADSQGEGYTFGSGTRLTVV.

This clonotype was detected a few times. The genes are TRBV19 and TRBJ1-4, with a possible D match to TRBD1 (5 bases). Germline V gene data show CDR1 as LNHDA and CDR2 as SQIVND (reference sequence). V lost 0 bases and J lost 8, with 16 bases in between. This CDR3 spans 16 amino acids. As DNA, the CDR3 is TGTGCCAGTAGTATAGATCTGGGCACAGGCCAGGAAAAACTGTTTTTT. Residues: CASSIDLGTGQEKLFF. Based on the CDR3 plus reference TRBV19 and TRBJ1-4, the full variable domain is DGGITQSPKYLFRKEGQNVTLSCEQNLNHDAMYWYRQDPGQGLRLIYYSQIVNDFQKGDIAEGYSVSREKKESFPLTVTSAQKNPTAFYLCASSIDLGTGQEKLFFGSGTQLSVL.

This chain uses TRBV20-1 with TRBJ2-3; 11 positions agree with TRBD2. CDR1 is DFQATT and CDR2 is SNEGSKA in the germline V gene (reference sequence). The CDR3 sequence is 18 residues long. Unmatched junction bases numbered 15, after V lost 6 bases and J lost 1 base. CDR3 loop: CSAEDRAGTSGRTDTQYF. Written as DNA, the CDR3 is TGCAGTGCCGAGGACAGGGCTGGGACTAGCGGACGCACAGATACGCAGTATTTT.

This clonotype was observed at least ten times. The V and J genes are TRBV6-1 and TRBJ2-7; 11 bases fit TRBD1. This CDR3 region has 13 residues. V dropped 7 bases and J dropped 2; count of bases not matched to a gene: 1. CDR1 MNHNS and CDR2 SASEGT come from the germline V gene. The CDR3 DNA sequence: TGTGCCAGCATGGGACAGGGGGCCTACGAGCAGTACTTC. Residues: CASMGQGAYEQYF.

Comment on this clonotype: This could be a read error, since a much larger clone is one nucleotide away. V gene TRBV27 combines with J gene TRBJ2-7; tentative D call: TRBD2 (7 bases). This CDR3 has 14 residues. The V and J ends lost 2 bases and 4 bases respectively, with 12 bases between them. CDR1 and CDR2 (germline): MNHEY, SMNVEV (reference sequence). CDR3 in DNA: TGTGCCAGCAGTTTAGTCCGGGGGGCTTACGAGCAGTACTTC. It codes for CASSLVRGAYEQYF.

The V and J genes are TRBV27 and TRBJ2-2; D might be TRBD1 (5 bases). The CDR3 is 16 residues long. V lost 3 bases to trimming and J lost 6 bases, with 17 bases between them. In germline, CDR1 is MNHEY, CDR2 SMNVEV (reference sequence). The CDR3 nucleotides read TGTGCCAGCAGTTTTAGGGGCCCGTCGGCCCCCGGGGAGCTGTTTTTT. Translation: CASSFRGPSAPGELFF.